This T cell receptor (beta chain) was captured in a study of CD8 T cells in ankylosing spondylitis (dated 2017 in TCRdb). Describing the broader study: T cell receptor beta repertoires were profiled in healthy donors and ankylosing spondylitis patients so that disease-linked TCR variants could be found. The full study cohort was made up of about two dozen ankylosing spondylitis patients and more than 90 healthy donors. Peripheral blood samples were taken, and synovial fluid was additionally collected from ankylosing spondylitis patients. On the study overall, not on this receptor specifically: Some TCR beta motif variants had previously been reported in synovial fluid and blood of reactive arthritis patients, which suggested common disease-initiation mechanisms. Significant enrichment of the disease-linked clones was reported in matched synovial fluid samples from ankylosing spondylitis patients. A TCR beta motif of several highly homologous amino acid variants appeared characteristic of blood from ankylosing spondylitis patients. The disease-linked clones showed a CD8+ phenotype and occurred at relatively low frequencies in peripheral blood.

On this clonotype: Its antigen is unknown. No base quality information exists; no much larger clone differs at one position.

Including the terminal cysteine and phenylalanine, the CDR3 comprises 13 residues. CDR3 DNA only is kept here, 39 bases in frame from base 1. From the germline V gene, CDR1 is MDHEN and CDR2 is SYDVKM. Between the V and J ends, shortened by 6 bases and 8 bases respectively, the junction contains 13 bases. Sequencing was carried out with an Illumina HiSeq 2500. Quantitative 5'-RACE with molecular barcodes was used to prepare TCR beta libraries. The original methods were these. To identify disease-linked TCR variants, a new computational method was used, one built on a probabilistic model of VDJ rearrangement. TCRdb cleaned the public reads at Q25 with fastp, built clones with MiXCR and kept in-frame beta chains. A single entry per CDR3 protein holds the most common genes and DNA from its merged rows. None of the V and J calls come from the authors' own analysis; TCRdb made them. The sample records about 540,000 distinct CDR3 sequences, approximately 11% of which are singletons. The ten largest clones capture over 6.5% of the sample.

The receptor was isolated from a male donor with ankylosing spondylitis. Sequenced: blood, either unsorted or a sorted T cell fraction (not recorded which). Recombination linked TRBV28 to TRBJ1-4; a weak D assignment points to TRBD1 (6 bases agree). In nucleotides, the sequence is TGTGCCAGCAGGGAATCTGGGGGCGAAAAACTGTTTTTT. This sequence encodes CASRESGGEKLFF.